This T cell receptor (beta chain) was found in a study of blood T cell repertoires in COVID-19. Background on the study: Donors in the United States, Italy and Spain gave samples during acute or convalescent COVID-19. Sample material is recorded as cDNA or gDNA derived from T cells, B-cell-depleted T cells, or PBMCs.

Authors' methods: Amplification of reference gene primers was used by the study to estimate nucleated cell counts. Clones were sequenced by immunoSEQ multiplex PCR, and TCRdb holds only the in-frame ones, with some missing. The DNA was the basis for D and trimming; V, J and clone size are from that table. Among about 260,000 clones, less than 90% were seen once, and the ten largest hold 4% to 4.5%. The CDR3 covers 11 residues. With 4 bases removed from V and 8 bases from J, the gap between germline ends came to 7 bases. CDR1 and CDR2 (germline): SNHLY, FYNNEI. The sequenced sample was peripheral blood. The source is a man between 60 and 75 years old with acute or convalescent COVID-19. V usage is TRBV2 and J usage is TRBJ2-3; the D is unclear. CDR3 sequence: CASSGGSTQYF. The CDR3 coding sequence is TGTGCCAGCAGTGGCGGAAGTACGCAGTATTTT.